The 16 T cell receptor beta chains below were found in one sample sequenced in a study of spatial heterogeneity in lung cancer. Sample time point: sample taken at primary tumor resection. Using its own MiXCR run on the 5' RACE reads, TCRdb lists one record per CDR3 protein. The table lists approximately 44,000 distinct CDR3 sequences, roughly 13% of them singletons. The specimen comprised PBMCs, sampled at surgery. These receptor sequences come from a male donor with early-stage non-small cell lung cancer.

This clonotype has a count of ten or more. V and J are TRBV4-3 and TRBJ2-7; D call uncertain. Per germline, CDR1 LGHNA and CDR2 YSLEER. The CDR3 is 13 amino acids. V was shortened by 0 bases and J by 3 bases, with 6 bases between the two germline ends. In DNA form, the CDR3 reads TGCGCCAGCAGCCAAGATTGGAGCTACGAGCAGTACTTC. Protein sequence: CASSQDWSYEQYF.

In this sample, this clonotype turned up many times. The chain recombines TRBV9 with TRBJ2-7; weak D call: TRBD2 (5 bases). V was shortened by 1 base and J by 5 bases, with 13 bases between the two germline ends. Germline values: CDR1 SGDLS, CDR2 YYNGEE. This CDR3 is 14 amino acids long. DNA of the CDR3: TGTGCCAGCAGCGTACGGTGGGAGATCAACGAGCAGTACTTC. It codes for CASSVRWEINEQYF.

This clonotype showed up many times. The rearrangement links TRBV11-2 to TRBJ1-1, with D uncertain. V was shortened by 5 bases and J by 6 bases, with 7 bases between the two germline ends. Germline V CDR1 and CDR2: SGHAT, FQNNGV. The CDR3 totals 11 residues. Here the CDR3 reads CASSQISEAFF. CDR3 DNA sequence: TGTGCCAGCAGCCAGATTTCTGAAGCTTTCTTT.

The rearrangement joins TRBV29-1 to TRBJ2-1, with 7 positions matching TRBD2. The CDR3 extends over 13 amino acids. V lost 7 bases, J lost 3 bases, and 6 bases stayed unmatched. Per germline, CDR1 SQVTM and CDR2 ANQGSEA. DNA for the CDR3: TGCAGCGCCCGGGAGGACCTCTACAATGAGCAGTTCTTC. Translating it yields CSAREDLYNEQFF.

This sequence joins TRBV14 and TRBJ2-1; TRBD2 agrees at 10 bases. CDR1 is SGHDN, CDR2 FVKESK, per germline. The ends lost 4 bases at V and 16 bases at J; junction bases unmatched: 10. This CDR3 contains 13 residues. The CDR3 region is CASSPILAGVEFF. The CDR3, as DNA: TGTGCCAGCAGCCCGATTCTAGCGGGAGTGGAATTCTTC.

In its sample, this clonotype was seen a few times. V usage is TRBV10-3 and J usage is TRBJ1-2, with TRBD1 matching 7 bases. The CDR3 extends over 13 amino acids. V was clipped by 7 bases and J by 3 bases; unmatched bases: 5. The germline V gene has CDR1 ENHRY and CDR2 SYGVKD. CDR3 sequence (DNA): TGTGCCATCAAAACAGGGGACTACTATGGCTACACCTTC. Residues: CAIKTGDYYGYTF.

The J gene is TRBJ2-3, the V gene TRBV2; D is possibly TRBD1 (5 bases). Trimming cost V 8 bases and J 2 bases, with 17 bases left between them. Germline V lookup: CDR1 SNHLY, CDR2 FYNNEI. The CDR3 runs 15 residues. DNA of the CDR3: TGTGCCAGCCAAGCTGTGGGGCTCTCCACAGATACGCAGTATTTT. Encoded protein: CASQAVGLSTDTQYF.

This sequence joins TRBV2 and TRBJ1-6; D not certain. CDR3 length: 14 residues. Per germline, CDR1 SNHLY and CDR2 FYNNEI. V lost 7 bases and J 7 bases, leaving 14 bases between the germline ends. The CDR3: CASIEWMNNSPLHF. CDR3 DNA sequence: TGTGCCAGCATCGAGTGGATGAACAATTCACCCCTCCACTTT.

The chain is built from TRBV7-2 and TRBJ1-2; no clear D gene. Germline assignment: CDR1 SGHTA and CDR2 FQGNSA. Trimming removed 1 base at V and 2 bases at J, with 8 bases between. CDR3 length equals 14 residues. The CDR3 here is CASSLGGQNYGYTF. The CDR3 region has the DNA TGTGCCAGCAGCTTAGGAGGCCAGAACTATGGCTACACCTTC.

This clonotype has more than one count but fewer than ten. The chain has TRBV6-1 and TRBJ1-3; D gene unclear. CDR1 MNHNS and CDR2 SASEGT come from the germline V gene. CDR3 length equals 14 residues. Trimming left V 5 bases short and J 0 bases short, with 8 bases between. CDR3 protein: CASSSRASGNTIYF. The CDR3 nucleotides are TGTGCCAGCAGTTCCCGGGCCTCTGGAAACACCATATATTTT.

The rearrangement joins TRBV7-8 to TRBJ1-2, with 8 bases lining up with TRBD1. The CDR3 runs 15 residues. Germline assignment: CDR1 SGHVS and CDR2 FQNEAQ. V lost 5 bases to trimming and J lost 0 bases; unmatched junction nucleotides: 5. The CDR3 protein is CASSTRTGTNYGYTF. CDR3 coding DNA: TGTGCCAGCAGCACCCGGACAGGGACTAACTATGGCTACACCTTC.

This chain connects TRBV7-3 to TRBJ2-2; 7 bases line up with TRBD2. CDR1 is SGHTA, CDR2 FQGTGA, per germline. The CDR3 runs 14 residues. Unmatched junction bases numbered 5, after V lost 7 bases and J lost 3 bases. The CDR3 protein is CASTLTSDTGELFF. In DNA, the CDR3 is TGTGCCAGCACGTTAACTAGCGACACCGGGGAGCTGTTTTTT.

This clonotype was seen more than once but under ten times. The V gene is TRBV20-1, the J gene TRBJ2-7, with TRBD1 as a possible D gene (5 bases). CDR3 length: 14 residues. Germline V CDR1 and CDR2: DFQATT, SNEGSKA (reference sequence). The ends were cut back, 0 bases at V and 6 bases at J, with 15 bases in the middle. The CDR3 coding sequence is TGCAGTGCTAGAGATGGCAGGGTCGCTACCGAGCAGTACTTC. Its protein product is CSARDGRVATEQYF.

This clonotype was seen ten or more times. The CDR3 bases are TGTGCCAGCAGTCAGGGGCCGTGGGAAAAACTGTTTTTT. It is translated as CASSQGPWEKLFF. The chain couples TRBV27 to TRBJ1-4, with D possibly matching TRBD1 (6 bases). V dropped 5 bases and J dropped 8 bases, with 12 bases sitting between them. Germline CDR1 MNHEY, CDR2 SMNVEV (reference sequence). CDR3 length: 13 residues. Looking up the rest from reference TRBV27 and TRBJ1-4 gives the full variable domain: EAQVTQNPRYLITVTGKKLTVTCSQNMNHEYMSWYRQDPGLGLRQIYYSMNVEVTDKGDVPEGYKVSRKEKRNFPLILESPSPNQTSLYFCASSQGPWEKLFFGSGTQLSVL.

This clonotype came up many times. The CDR3 is CASSPTIRYIQYF. The CDR3 bases are TGTGCCAGCAGCCCAACGATTCGATACATTCAGTACTTC. This chain uses TRBV11-2 with TRBJ2-4; D unresolved. CDR1 and CDR2 from the germline V gene are SGHAT and FQNNGV. V dropped 5 bases and J dropped 8 bases, with 13 bases sitting between them. The CDR3 totals 13 residues.

CDR3 sequence: CASSYSGRPYF. The CDR3 bases are TGTGCCAGCAGCTATAGCGGGAGGCCCTATTTT. V gene TRBV7-2 combines with J gene TRBJ2-3, with 10 bases fitting TRBD2. V lost 4 bases, J lost 15 bases, and 4 bases stayed unmatched. Per germline, CDR1 SGHTA and CDR2 FQGNSA. The CDR3 extends over 11 amino acids.